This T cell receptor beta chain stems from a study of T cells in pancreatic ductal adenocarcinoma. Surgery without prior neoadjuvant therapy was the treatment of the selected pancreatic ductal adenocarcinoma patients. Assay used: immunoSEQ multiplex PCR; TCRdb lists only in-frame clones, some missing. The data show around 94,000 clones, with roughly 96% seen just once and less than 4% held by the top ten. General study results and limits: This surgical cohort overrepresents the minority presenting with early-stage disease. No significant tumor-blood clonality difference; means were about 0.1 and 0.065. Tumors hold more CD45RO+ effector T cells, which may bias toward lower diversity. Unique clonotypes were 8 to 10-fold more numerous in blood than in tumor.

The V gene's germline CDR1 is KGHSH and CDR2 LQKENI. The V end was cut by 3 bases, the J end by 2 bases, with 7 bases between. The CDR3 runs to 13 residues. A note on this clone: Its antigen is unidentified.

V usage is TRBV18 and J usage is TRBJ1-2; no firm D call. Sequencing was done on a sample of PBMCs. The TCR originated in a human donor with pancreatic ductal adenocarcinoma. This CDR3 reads CASSPTENYGYTF. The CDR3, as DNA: TGTGCCAGCTCACCCACGGAGAACTATGGCTACACCTTC.